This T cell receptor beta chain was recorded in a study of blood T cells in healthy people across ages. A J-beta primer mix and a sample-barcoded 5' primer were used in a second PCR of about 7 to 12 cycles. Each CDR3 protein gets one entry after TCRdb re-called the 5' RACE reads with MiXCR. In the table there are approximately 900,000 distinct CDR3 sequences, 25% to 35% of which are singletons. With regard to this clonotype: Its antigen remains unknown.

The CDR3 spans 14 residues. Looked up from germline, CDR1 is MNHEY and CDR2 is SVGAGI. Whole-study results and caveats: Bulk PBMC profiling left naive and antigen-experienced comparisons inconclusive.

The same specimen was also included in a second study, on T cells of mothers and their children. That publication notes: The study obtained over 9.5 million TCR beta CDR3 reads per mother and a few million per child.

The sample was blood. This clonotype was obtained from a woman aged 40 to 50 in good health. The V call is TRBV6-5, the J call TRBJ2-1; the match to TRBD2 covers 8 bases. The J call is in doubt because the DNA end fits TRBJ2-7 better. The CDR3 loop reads CAAREAGARNEQYF. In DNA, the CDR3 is TGTGCCGCACGAGAAGCGGGGGCTAGGAATGAGCAGTACTTC.